The clone carrying this T cell receptor (beta chain) has a count of ten or more. The sample originates from a study of T-cell reconstitution after alpha-beta-depleted transplantation in children. The CDR3 is made up of 13 amino acids. Per germline, CDR1 SGHDT and CDR2 YYEEEE. J was trimmed by 4 bases and V by 3 bases; bases with no gene match: 2. Construction of the TCRbeta library involved unique molecular identifiers. TCRdb used MiXCR to reprocess the PCR reads, holding one entry per CDR3 protein. The sample lists around 340,000 distinct CDR3 sequences, about 14% seen once, with around 4.5% in the top ten.

The TCR comes from a human donor who donated a stem cell graft to a child with Fanconi anemia. The V call is TRBV5-6, the J call TRBJ2-5; 8 bases line up with TRBD2. The material sequenced was PBMCs, taken from the stem cell graft. The CDR3 bases are TGTGCCAGCAGCTCCGGGACTAGAGAGACCCAGTACTTC. This codes for CASSSGTRETQYF.